This T cell receptor (beta chain) stems from a study of human T cells and chemical hapten exposure. TCRdb re-analysed the RACE reads in MiXCR, keeping a single row per CDR3 protein. Among around 120,000 distinct CDR3 sequences listed, approximately 14% were seen once. Time point indicated: patch test 1, 2 weeks after DPC sensitization. Treatment meaning: therapeutic diphenylcyclopropenone sensitization with weekly scalp DPC. Donors were 18 to 70-year-old alopecia patients suitable for DPC. This CDR3 has 10 amino acids. V was cut by 6 bases and J by 6 bases, with 7 bases left in between. Germline CDR1 is SQVTM and CDR2 is ANQGSEA.

The TCR sequence derives from a man younger than 35 with alopecia areata. Some clones in this sample may be carry-over from other donors' samples. Sequencing was performed on whole blood, taken in connection with sensitization to the hapten diphenylcyclopropenone (DPC). This chain uses TRBV29-1 with TRBJ2-3, with D possibly matching TRBD1 (6 bases). The CDR3 here is CSVTGDTQYF. The CDR3 region has the DNA TGCAGCGTAACAGGGGATACGCAGTATTTT.